This T cell receptor (beta chain) was obtained from a study of blood T cell repertoires in COVID-19. About the study: Samples representing acute and convalescent COVID-19 were sourced from the United States, Italy and Spain.

As processed by the authors: Nucleated cell number was recorded as an estimate derived from reference gene primer amplification. Profiled with immunoSEQ multiplex PCR; TCRdb holds only in-frame clones, not every one. V and J calls and clone size come straight from that table; D and trimming were deduced from the DNA. The sample has around 94,000 clones; roughly 87% are singletons. V lost 5 bases, J lost 7 bases, and 12 bases lay in between. The CDR3 is 12 residues long. Germline CDR1 reads LNHDA; CDR2 reads SQIVND (reference sequence). Sequenced: peripheral blood. The J gene is TRBJ2-7, the V gene TRBV19; D unresolved. The sequence came from a woman aged 45-59 years with COVID-19, enrolled during active disease. In DNA, the CDR3 is TGTGCCAGTAGTTCCCCTGGCTGGGAGCAGTACTTC. It encodes CASSSPGWEQYF. Together with reference TRBV19 and TRBJ2-7, the CDR3 gives the full variable domain: DGGITQSPKYLFRKEGQNVTLSCEQNLNHDAMYWYRQDPGQGLRLIYYSQIVNDFQKGDIAEGYSVSREKKESFPLTVTSAQKNPTAFYLCASSSPGWEQYFGPGTRLTVT.